This entry lists 27 T cell receptor beta chains sequenced from one sample in a study of blood T cell repertoires in COVID-19. The assay was immunoSEQ multiplex PCR, and TCRdb's table has in-frame clones only and misses some. The top ten clones hold less than 2.5% of a sample with 100,000 to 150,000 clones, about 86% of them seen once. The sample consisted of PBMCs or T cells enriched from blood (not recorded which). The receptors come from a woman in her fifties or sixties who had recovered from COVID-19.

Here the CDR3 reads CASSYSDAVGGYGYTF. CDR3 sequence (DNA): TGTGCCAGCAGTTACTCGGACGCTGTCGGAGGGTATGGCTACACCTTC. The V gene is TRBV6-5, the J gene TRBJ1-2, with D unresolved. V lost 0 bases and J lost 5, with 16 bases in between. Germline V gene sequence: CDR1 MNHEY, CDR2 SVGAGI. This CDR3 spans 16 amino acids.

The chain has TRBV20-1 and TRBJ1-3; D is perhaps TRBD1 (5 bases). Germline CDR1 is DFQATT and CDR2 is SNEGSKA (reference sequence). V dropped 3 bases and J dropped 7 bases, with 10 bases sitting between them. The CDR3 totals 12 residues. In DNA form, the CDR3 reads TGCAGTGCTAGTGGGGAGGGGAACACCATATATTTT. Translating it yields CSASGEGNTIYF.

The rearrangement uses TRBV5-4 and TRBJ1-2; 12 positions agree with TRBD1. J was trimmed by 3 bases and V by 3 bases; bases with no gene match: 6. Germline CDR1 SGHNT, CDR2 YYREEE (reference sequence). The CDR3 covers 16 residues. The CDR3 DNA is TGTGCCAGCAGCTGGAAGGGACAGGGGGCTGACTATGGCTACACCTTC. Translating gives CASSWKGQGADYGYTF. Based on the CDR3 plus reference TRBV5-4 and TRBJ1-2, the full variable domain is ETGVTQSPTHLIKTRGQQVTLRCSSQSGHNTVSWYQQALGQGPQFIFQYYREEENGRGNFPPRFSGLQFPNYSSELNVNALELDDSALYLCASSWKGQGADYGYTFGSGTRLTVV.

This chain uses TRBV7-6 with TRBJ1-5; a weak D match, TRBD1 (5 bases). The V and J ends lost 5 bases and 0 bases respectively, with 26 bases between them. This CDR3 comprises 20 residues. Germline CDR1 SGHVS, CDR2 FNYEAQ. CDR3 sequence (DNA): TGTGCCAGCAGCCAAGGGATCAGGGAGGAGCGGATCGATAGCAATCAGCCCCAGCATTTT. This encodes CASSQGIREERIDSNQPQHF.

V and J are TRBV7-9 and TRBJ1-6, with D unclear. This CDR3 region has 14 residues. V lost 2 bases and J lost 5, with 7 bases in between. The germline V gene encodes CDR1 SEHNR and CDR2 FQNEAQ (reference sequence). CDR3 loop: CASSLSQNNSPLHF. The DNA for the CDR3 is TGTGCCAGCAGCTTATCGCAGAATAATTCACCCCTCCACTTT.

This sequence joins TRBV6-5 and TRBJ1-6; D possibly corresponds to TRBD1 (5 bases). V lost 8 bases to trimming and J lost 7 bases, with 15 bases between them. The CDR3 loop spans 14 amino acids. Germline CDR1 MNHEY, CDR2 SVGAGI. Here the CDR3 reads CASSGRRENSPLHF. In DNA form, the CDR3 reads TGTGCCAGCTCGGGGCGGCGGGAGAATTCACCCCTCCACTTT.

This clone was counted a single time. This chain connects TRBV5-1 to TRBJ1-1; TRBD1 agrees at 8 bases. The CDR3 runs to 15 residues. Trimming at V came to 0 bases and at J to 1 base, leaving 2 bases not matched to a gene. CDR1 and CDR2 (germline): SGHRS, YFSETQ. CDR3 DNA sequence: TGCGCCAGCAGCTTGGCCGGGACAGGGAACACTGAAGCTTTCTTT. It yields the protein CASSLAGTGNTEAFF.

This clone showed up just a few times. The chain couples TRBV18 to TRBJ2-1; a possible D gene is TRBD1 (6 bases). Deletions cut 6 bases from V and 4 bases from J, with 22 bases between. CDR1 KGHSH and CDR2 LQKENI come from the germline V gene. The CDR3 is 17 residues long. CDR3 DNA: TGTGCCAGCTCTCCTTCGATCCGCCGGACAGTGTACAATGAGCAGTTCTTC. Translation gives CASSPSIRRTVYNEQFF.

This chain links TRBV7-9 with TRBJ1-2, with a tentative D call TRBD1 (5 bases). The CDR3 consists of 14 residues. With 5 bases removed from V and 2 bases from J, the gap between germline ends came to 12 bases. The V gene's germline CDR1 is SEHNR and CDR2 FQNEAQ (reference sequence). CDR3 region: CASSEGTGNYGYTF. In nucleotides, the CDR3 is TGTGCCAGCAGCGAAGGGACTGGGAACTATGGCTACACCTTC.

The rearrangement joins TRBV3-1 (or the pseudogene TRBV3-2) to TRBJ2-3; D not certain. CDR1 and CDR2 (germline): LGHDT, YNNKEL (reference sequence). The ends were cut back, 4 bases at V and 4 bases at J, with 15 bases in the middle. This CDR3 region has 15 residues. CDR3: CASSPLPTRADTQYF. The CDR3 bases are TGTGCCAGCAGCCCGCTACCTACCCGTGCAGATACGCAGTATTTT.

V and J are TRBV15 and TRBJ2-6, with D perhaps matching TRBD1 (5 bases). This CDR3 comprises 14 residues. Trimming shortened V by 2 bases and J by 3 bases, and 5 bases separated the two germline ends. CDR1 is LNHNV, CDR2 YYDKDF, per germline (reference sequence). The CDR3, as DNA: TGTGCCACCAGCAGAACAGGTGGGGCCAACGTCCTGACTTTC. The encoded protein is CATSRTGGANVLTF.

The chain uses TRBV29-1 and TRBJ1-2, with 11 bases matching TRBD1. Per the germline V gene, CDR1 is SQVTM and CDR2 is ANQGSEA. There are 14 residues in the CDR3. The trim removed 0 bases at V and 7 bases at J, leaving 4 bases unmatched. CDR3: CSVEDFGTGGGYTF. CDR3 DNA: TGCAGCGTTGAAGATTTCGGGACAGGGGGTGGCTACACCTTC.

The chain couples TRBV21-1 to TRBJ2-7; TRBD1 is the table's D call, not checked against the DNA. TRBV21-1 is reported as a pseudogene. This CDR3 comprises 19 residues. In DNA form, the CDR3 reads TGTGCCAGCAGCAAACAATCGGGGACAGGCCATAATATCGGCTACGAGCAGTACTTC. The encoded protein is CASSKQSGTGHNIGYEQYF.

The CDR3 nucleotides are TGTGCCAGTCGGAGGGCCGAAAGAGGCCCCGGGGAGCTGTTTTTT. Translated: CASRRAERGPGELFF. The chain employs TRBV19 and TRBJ2-2, with a possible D match to TRBD2 (6 bases). Trimming stripped 8 bases from V and 6 bases from J, with 19 bases between. CDR3 length: 15 residues. Germline lookup yields CDR1 LNHDA and CDR2 SQIVND (reference sequence).

This chain uses TRBV7-9 with TRBJ2-5; D is perhaps TRBD1 (5 bases). The CDR3 totals 14 residues. CDR1 is SEHNR, CDR2 FQNEAQ, per germline (reference sequence). The V and J ends lost 5 bases and 5 bases respectively, with 15 bases between them. Here the CDR3 DNA reads TGTGCCAGCAGCGACGGACATCCCGGTGAGACCCAGTACTTC. It is translated as CASSDGHPGETQYF.

The chain carries TRBV4-3 and TRBJ2-1; TRBD2 matches at 9 bases. This CDR3 comprises 15 residues. The ends lost 2 bases at V and 3 bases at J; junction bases unmatched: 2. Germline V lookup: CDR1 LGHNA, CDR2 YSLEER. In nucleotides, the CDR3 is TGCGCCAGCAGCCAATGGACTAGCGACTACAATGAGCAGTTCTTC. This encodes CASSQWTSDYNEQFF.

This sequence joins TRBV19 and TRBJ1-5; TRBD1 matches 7 bases. This CDR3 has 15 residues. With V trimmed by 6 bases and J by 1 base, 6 bases remained unmatched. The germline CDR1 and CDR2 sequences are LNHDA and SQIVND (reference sequence). DNA for the CDR3: TGTGCCAGTAGCGCGACAGGGTTGAGCAATCAGCCCCAGCATTTT. It specifies CASSATGLSNQPQHF.

The chain recombines TRBV5-4 with TRBJ1-5; 7 bases match TRBD1. Germline assignment: CDR1 SGHNT and CDR2 YYREEE (reference sequence). J was trimmed by 0 bases and V by 3 bases; bases with no gene match: 6. The length of the CDR3 is 16 residues. The CDR3 here is CASSWDSRYSNQPQHF. The CDR3 bases are TGTGCCAGCAGCTGGGACAGTCGTTATAGCAATCAGCCCCAGCATTTT. Combining the CDR3 with reference TRBV5-4 and TRBJ1-5 gives the whole variable domain ETGVTQSPTHLIKTRGQQVTLRCSSQSGHNTVSWYQQALGQGPQFIFQYYREEENGRGNFPPRFSGLQFPNYSSELNVNALELDDSALYLCASSWDSRYSNQPQHFGDGTRLSIL.

J is TRBJ1-1 and V is TRBV27, with 8 positions matching TRBD1. The germline CDR1 and CDR2 sequences are MNHEY and SMNVEV (reference sequence). Trimming cost V 2 bases and J 5 bases; bases outside gene matches: 10. The CDR3 totals 16 residues. The CDR3 DNA reads TGTGCCAGCAGTTTAAGGTCCCCAGGGGGCTTGACTGAAGCTTTCTTT. Translated: CASSLRSPGGLTEAFF.

The chain joins TRBV3-1 (or the pseudogene TRBV3-2) to TRBJ2-1; 9 bases are shared with TRBD2. This CDR3 is built from 15 residues. V was pared by 2 bases and J by 9 bases, with 8 bases of the junction left unmatched. CDR1 is LGHDT, CDR2 YNNKEL, per germline (reference sequence). CDR3 in DNA: TGTGCCAGCAGCCAAACAGGCGGGGGGGTCGGTGAGCAGTTCTTC. Protein sequence: CASSQTGGGVGEQFF.

CDR3 coding DNA: TGTGCCAGCAGCCACAGGGATAATGAAAAACTGTTTTTT. Translating it yields CASSHRDNEKLFF. The J gene is TRBJ1-4, the V gene TRBV7-9; the D gene is possibly TRBD1 (6 bases). Germline assignment: CDR1 SEHNR and CDR2 FQNEAQ (reference sequence). The CDR3 runs to 13 residues. Trimming took 5 bases from V and 4 from J, leaving 8 bases between them.

The chain links TRBV6-5 to TRBJ2-2; 11 positions match TRBD2. V shed 7 bases and J 2 bases; nucleotides not matched to a gene: 3. The CDR3 is 15 amino acids. Germline V CDR1 and CDR2: MNHEY, SVGAGI. Here the CDR3 DNA reads TGTGCCAGCACTAGCGGGGGGCTAAACACCGGGGAGCTGTTTTTT. This gives the protein CASTSGGLNTGELFF.

This clone came up once. V gene TRBV5-1 combines with J gene TRBJ2-7; 7 bases align to TRBD2. Trimming took 2 bases from V and 5 from J; bases not matched to a gene: 1. The CDR3 spans 12 residues. CDR1 SGHRS and CDR2 YFSETQ come from the germline V gene. The DNA of the CDR3 is TGCGCCAGCAGCTTCGGACTAGACGAGCAGTACTTC. It is translated as CASSFGLDEQYF.

The chain uses TRBV2 and TRBJ2-2; D is perhaps TRBD2 (6 bases). CDR1 SNHLY and CDR2 FYNNEI come from the germline V gene. Trimming took off 8 bases at V and 5 bases at J, with 18 bases between the two ends. This CDR3 has 15 amino acids. CDR3 nucleotides: TGTGCCAGCCGCCCGAGCGGGCCGGGAACCGGGGAGCTGTTTTTT. Residues: CASRPSGPGTGELFF.

The CDR3 loop is CASSADQGTEAFF. In DNA form, the CDR3 reads TGTGCCAGCAGCGCGGACCAGGGGACTGAAGCTTTCTTT. J is TRBJ1-1 and V is TRBV9, with D perhaps matching TRBD1 (6 bases). The V end lost 3 bases, the J end lost 5 bases, and 11 bases lay between the germline ends. In germline, CDR1 is SGDLS, CDR2 YYNGEE. The CDR3 has 13 amino acids.

The chain links TRBV4-3 to TRBJ1-1; D unclear. The ends were cut back, 0 bases at V and 0 bases at J, with 8 bases in the middle. Germline V gene sequence: CDR1 LGHNA, CDR2 YSLEER. This CDR3 is built from 15 residues. CDR3 coding DNA: TGCGCCAGCAGCCAAGATCCCGCAGTGAACACTGAAGCTTTCTTT. Translated, it gives CASSQDPAVNTEAFF.

This clone was recorded only once. V usage is TRBV6-2 or TRBV6-3 and J usage is TRBJ1-2, with no clear D. The CDR3 spans 16 residues. V was clipped by 5 bases and J by 9 bases, with 25 bases between them. The germline CDR1 and CDR2 sequences are MNHEY and SVGEGT. The CDR3 DNA sequence: TGTGCCAGCAGTCCCTTGACGGATACCTTACTATATAGCTACACCTTC. Protein sequence: CASSPLTDTLLYSYTF.